The 2 T cell receptor beta chains presented below share a single source sample, sequenced in a study of siplizumab effects on memory and regulatory T cells. Generated by immunoSEQ multiplex PCR, the TCRdb table keeps only in-frame clones and is missing some. Of some 64,000 clones listed, around 80% are singletons. The material sequenced was memory CD4+ T cells sorted from blood. Source of these receptors: a human donor in good health.

The V gene is TRBV6-6, the J gene TRBJ1-2; a weak D match, TRBD1 (5 bases). The germline V gene has CDR1 MNHNY and CDR2 SVGAGI (reference sequence). The V end was cut by 4 bases, the J end by 8 bases, with 8 bases between. The CDR3 runs 11 residues. CDR3 sequence (DNA): TGTGCCAGCAGTTCCAGGGAAGGCTACACCTTC. It encodes CASSSREGYTF.

In its sample, this clone was seen a few times. The rearrangement joins TRBV7-9 to TRBJ2-5; D may match TRBD1 or TRBD2 (5 bases each). With 3 bases removed from V and 5 bases from J, the gap between germline ends came to 19 bases. Germline V CDR1 and CDR2: SEHNR, FQNEAQ (reference sequence). The CDR3 length is 16 residues. The CDR3 nucleotides are TGTGCCAGCAGCTTCTACATCAGAGGGGCCGGGGAGACCCAGTACTTC. Its translation is CASSFYIRGAGETQYF.